The clone carrying this TCR beta chain showed up many times. These data come from a study of blood T cell repertoires in COVID-19. There are 15 residues in the CDR3. Germline CDR1 is LNHDA and CDR2 is SQIVND (reference sequence). Trimming took off 7 bases at V and 4 bases at J, with 16 bases between the two ends. The protocol was immunoSEQ multiplex PCR, while the TCRdb copy is restricted to in-frame clones and leaves out a portion. Of under 85,000 clones listed, roughly 80% are singletons. Sequencing input: peripheral blood. J is TRBJ2-2 and V is TRBV19, with D tentatively TRBD1 (6 bases). The receptor was isolated from a man in his sixties with active or convalescent COVID-19. The CDR3 reads CASTLPTGSTGELFF. CDR3 sequence (DNA): TGTGCCAGTACCCTGCCCACAGGGTCCACCGGGGAGCTGTTTTTT.